The 11 T cell receptor beta chains reported below all come from one sample, sequenced in a study of shared clonotypes between healthy human individuals. Generated by immunoSEQ multiplex PCR, the TCRdb table keeps only in-frame clones and is missing some. The sample has over a million clones; roughly 98% are singletons. The sequencing sample was made of naive CD4+ T cells sorted from blood. This sample's subset: CD45RA+ positively selected. These receptors all come from a man aged 25-45 years in good health.

In DNA, the CDR3 is TGTGCCAGCAGTGAACTGTTGACCTCATCCTACGAGCAGTACTTC. Its protein is CASSELLTSSYEQYF. The chain has TRBV2 and TRBJ2-7; D not certain. Germline-derived CDR1 and CDR2 are SNHLY and FYNNEI. V was shortened by 2 bases and J by 1 base, with 12 bases between the two germline ends. The length of the CDR3 is 15 residues.

This sequence joins TRBV30 and TRBJ1-5; no definite D call. Germline CDR1 GTSNPN, CDR2 SVGIG (reference sequence). The CDR3 is made up of 12 amino acids. The germline V and J ends were trimmed by 6 bases and 2 bases, with 8 bases remaining between them. This CDR3 is CACAGGNQPQHF. The CDR3, as DNA: TGTGCCTGCGCGGGTGGCAATCAGCCCCAGCATTTT.

This sequence joins TRBV20-1 and TRBJ2-3; 8 nucleotides agree with TRBD2. The germline CDR1 and CDR2 sequences are DFQATT and SNEGSKA (reference sequence). J was trimmed by 14 bases and V by 6 bases; bases with no gene match: 7. The CDR3 contains 10 residues. CDR3 region: CSAGGLEVYF. In DNA form, the CDR3 reads TGCAGTGCGGGGGGACTAGAAGTGTATTTT.

The genes are TRBV6-1 and TRBJ1-1; D may be TRBD1 (5 bases). This CDR3 spans 11 amino acids. Germline values: CDR1 MNHNS, CDR2 SASEGT. V lost 5 bases and J 11 bases, leaving 12 bases between the germline ends. CDR3 residues: CASSRQGTAFF. The CDR3 nucleotides read TGTGCCAGCAGTAGGCAGGGTACCGCTTTCTTT.

The chain employs TRBV11-2 and TRBJ2-7; the match to TRBD2 covers 9 bases. Germline loops: CDR1 SGHAT, CDR2 FQNNGV. The trim removed 1 base at V and 5 bases at J, leaving 6 bases unmatched. This CDR3 spans 15 amino acids. CDR3 DNA sequence: TGTGCCAGCAGCTTAGTTTCTAGCGGGATGAACGAGCAGTACTTC. Its protein product is CASSLVSSGMNEQYF.

This chain joins TRBV27 and TRBJ2-5; 10 nucleotides line up with TRBD1. Germline loops: CDR1 MNHEY, CDR2 SMNVEV (reference sequence). The junction had 12 bases not matched to a gene; V was cut back by 11 bases and J by 3 bases. This CDR3 comprises 15 residues. CDR3 protein: CASSGLGTGEETQYF. The DNA for the CDR3 is TGTGCCTCCTCCGGTTTAGGGACAGGGGAAGAGACCCAGTACTTC.

The chain has TRBV4-2 and TRBJ2-7; 10 nucleotides align to TRBD1. The CDR3 is made up of 16 amino acids. Germline-derived CDR1 and CDR2 are LGHNA and YNFKEQ. Trimming cost V 0 bases and J 3 bases; bases outside gene matches: 5. CDR3 DNA sequence: TGTGCCAGCAGCCAAGATCAAGGGGACAGGGGCTACGAGCAGTACTTC. It codes for CASSQDQGDRGYEQYF.

The J gene is TRBJ2-7, the V gene TRBV28, with no clear D. V was cut by 3 bases and J by 4 bases, with 7 bases left in between. The length of the CDR3 is 12 residues. Germline V lookup: CDR1 MDHEN, CDR2 SYDVKM. The CDR3 DNA sequence: TGTGCCAGCAGTTTCCCCCTATACGAGCAGTACTTC. Its translation is CASSFPLYEQYF.

This sequence joins TRBV4-1 and TRBJ1-5; 8 nucleotides align to TRBD1. V trimming: 0 bases; J trimming: 1 base; junction bases outside the gene matches: 8. The germline V gene encodes CDR1 MGHRA and CDR2 YSYEKL. The CDR3 sequence is 18 residues long. The CDR3 nucleotides read TGCGCCAGCAGCCAAGATTCCCGGACAGGGTTAAGCAATCAGCCCCAGCATTTT. As protein: CASSQDSRTGLSNQPQHF.

The rearrangement links TRBV30 to TRBJ2-5; 8 bases fit TRBD1. The germline CDR1 and CDR2 sequences are GTSNPN and SVGIG (reference sequence). Trimming cost V 5 bases and J 7 bases; bases outside gene matches: 24. This CDR3 has 18 residues. CDR3 coding DNA: TGTGCCTGGGGACCCGACAGGGGCGGGCGAGGGACCATTGGGACCCAGTACTTC. It encodes CAWGPDRGGRGTIGTQYF. The full variable domain, in which reference TRBV30 and TRBJ2-5 provide the parts outside the CDR3, is SQTIHQWPATLVQPVGSPLSLECTVEGTSNPNLYWYRQAAGRGLQLLFYSVGIGQISSEVPQNLSASRPQDRQFILSSKKLLLSDSGFYLCAWGPDRGGRGTIGTQYFGPGTRLLVL.

About this clone: Within the sample, other DNA sequences also encode this same CDR3. This rearrangement joins TRBV5-1 to TRBJ1-1; 8 bases align to TRBD1. The V segment lost 3 bases and the J segment 1 base; nucleotides outside the gene matches: 5. Germline V lookup: CDR1 SGHRS, CDR2 YFSETQ. The CDR3 consists of 15 residues. The CDR3 loop is CASSSSGTGNTEAFF. The CDR3 nucleotides read TGCGCCAGCAGCTCCTCCGGGACAGGGAACACTGAAGCTTTCTTT.